This passage covers 15 T cell receptor beta chains from one sample sequenced in a study of blood T cell repertoires in COVID-19. Assay: immunoSEQ multiplex PCR; the TCRdb copy retains only in-frame clones and omits some. The table records a few hundred thousand clones, roughly 90% of them present only once. The sequenced material came from PBMCs or T cells enriched from blood (not recorded which). Receptors were obtained from a woman younger than 45 who had been exposed to COVID-19.

The rearrangement joins TRBV6-5 to TRBJ1-2; 9 bases fit TRBD1. CDR3 length: 14 amino acids. The trim removed 5 bases at V and 1 base at J, leaving 2 bases unmatched. The germline CDR1 and CDR2 sequences are MNHEY and SVGAGI. In DNA form, the CDR3 reads TGTGCCAGCAGTAGGACAGGGGTTAACTATGGCTACACCTTC. Protein sequence: CASSRTGVNYGYTF.

The V gene is TRBV18, the J gene TRBJ2-5, with D unclear. The CDR3 sequence is 14 residues long. V gave up 0 bases and J gave up 2 bases, with 7 bases separating them. Germline V CDR1 and CDR2: KGHSH, LQKENI. The CDR3 here is CASSPPELQETQYF. CDR3 DNA: TGTGCCAGCTCACCACCGGAACTACAAGAGACCCAGTACTTC.

V is TRBV7-6 and J is TRBJ2-5; 10 positions agree with TRBD1. CDR1 and CDR2 (germline): SGHVS, FNYEAQ. CDR3 length: 16 residues. V shed 2 bases, J shed 4 bases, and the junction held 7 bases outside the gene matches. This CDR3 reads CASSLNGQGVGETQYF. The DNA for the CDR3 is TGTGCCAGCAGCTTAAATGGACAGGGGGTCGGAGAGACCCAGTACTTC.

This sequence joins TRBV5-1 and TRBJ1-2; D is unresolved. Germline-derived CDR1 and CDR2 are SGHRS and YFSETQ. Trimming took off 0 bases at V and 0 bases at J, with 15 bases between the two ends. CDR3 length: 17 residues. This CDR3 is CASSLAERTGSNYGYTF. In DNA form, the CDR3 reads TGCGCCAGCAGCTTGGCCGAACGGACGGGGTCTAACTATGGCTACACCTTC.

The V call is TRBV24-1, the J call TRBJ1-4, with D hard to call. The V end was cut by 4 bases, the J end by 4 bases, with 9 bases between. The CDR3 length is 14 residues. The germline CDR1 and CDR2 sequences are KGHDR and SFDVKD. CDR3 DNA: TGTGCCACCAGTGAAGGAGGATATAATGAAAAACTGTTTTTT. Its translation is CATSEGGYNEKLFF.

The rearrangement joins TRBV5-1 to TRBJ2-1, with 11 positions matching TRBD2. CDR3 length equals 16 residues. J gave up 5 bases and V 4 bases, and 8 bases lay outside the gene matches. Germline values: CDR1 SGHRS, CDR2 YFSETQ. CDR3 loop: CASSPILAGDHNEQFF. In DNA, the CDR3 is TGCGCCAGCAGCCCCATACTAGCGGGAGATCACAATGAGCAGTTCTTC.

This clone was observed a handful of times. This chain uses TRBV29-1 with TRBJ2-7; 8 positions match TRBD1. V lost 5 bases and J lost 7; bases outside the gene matches: 7. The CDR3 runs 12 residues. Germline V gene lookup returns CDR1 SQVTM and CDR2 ANQGSEA. The CDR3 DNA is TGCAGCGTTCGTCAGGGGGCTGGGGAGCAGTACTTC. Translating gives CSVRQGAGEQYF.

This chain links TRBV7-9 with TRBJ2-5; no firm D call. The CDR3 loop spans 17 amino acids. Germline assignment: CDR1 SEHNR and CDR2 FQNEAQ (reference sequence). With 4 bases removed from V and 0 bases from J, the gap between germline ends came to 18 bases. In nucleotides, the CDR3 is TGTGCCAGCAGCTCCACTTGGGCCTTCCTCGACCAAGAGACCCAGTACTTC. Translating gives CASSSTWAFLDQETQYF.

V gene TRBV7-2 combines with J gene TRBJ2-7; 9 bases match TRBD2. Trimming cost V 6 bases and J 1 base; bases outside gene matches: 4. Looked up from germline, CDR1 is SGHTA and CDR2 is FQGNSA. CDR3 length: 14 residues. CDR3 protein: CASSGTSSSYEQYF. In DNA form, the CDR3 reads TGTGCCAGCAGTGGGACTAGCTCTTCCTACGAGCAGTACTTC.

This chain's CDR3 is CASNPPGQGSGELFF. The CDR3 DNA follows: TGCGCCAGCAATCCTCCGGGACAGGGGTCCGGGGAGCTGTTTTTT. This chain uses TRBV5-1 with TRBJ2-2; 10 bases agree with TRBD1. Per germline, CDR1 SGHRS and CDR2 YFSETQ. There are 15 residues in the CDR3. Trimming at V came to 6 bases and at J to 6 bases, leaving 8 bases not matched to a gene. Filled out from reference TRBV5-1 and TRBJ2-2, the complete variable domain reads KAGVTQTPRYLIKTRGQQVTLSCSPISGHRSVSWYQQTPGQGLQFLFEYFSETQRNKGNFPGRFSGRQFSNSRSEMNVSTLELGDSALYLCASNPPGQGSGELFFGEGSRLTVL.

This clone has a single count. This chain links TRBV12-3 or TRBV12-4 with TRBJ1-1, with 9 bases fitting TRBD1. This CDR3 has 13 amino acids. Unmatched junction bases numbered 3, after V lost 7 bases and J lost 3 bases. The CDR3, as DNA: TGTGCCAGCAAACAGGGGGCGTACACTGAAGCTTTCTTT. This gives the protein CASKQGAYTEAFF.

The V and J genes are TRBV7-6 and TRBJ2-5, with 9 bases aligning to TRBD2. Looked up from germline, CDR1 is SGHVS and CDR2 is FNYEAQ. V dropped 4 bases and J dropped 2; count of bases not matched to a gene: 8. There are 16 residues in the CDR3. The CDR3 sequence is CASSYTVAGAQETQYF. The CDR3 bases are TGTGCCAGCAGCTACACGGTAGCGGGAGCGCAAGAGACCCAGTACTTC.

The chain uses TRBV10-3 and TRBJ2-7; 7 bases line up with TRBD2. CDR3 length equals 12 residues. With V trimmed by 10 bases and J by 4 bases, 7 bases remained unmatched. The germline CDR1 and CDR2 sequences are ENHRY and SYGVKD. The CDR3 spells CATAGTIYEQYF. CDR3 DNA: TGTGCCACCGCCGGGACTATTTACGAGCAGTACTTC.

The V and J genes are TRBV7-9 and TRBJ2-7, with D possibly TRBD1 on 5 matching bases. V was pared by 3 bases and J by 3 bases, with 15 bases between. Germline V gives CDR1 SEHNR, CDR2 FQNEAQ (reference sequence). The CDR3 has 15 amino acids. Written as DNA, the CDR3 is TGTGCCAGCAGCTTTGGGGCCTCCCTGGACTACGAGCAGTACTTC. It is translated as CASSFGASLDYEQYF.

The V and J genes are TRBV7-2 and TRBJ2-1; D may be TRBD2 (6 bases). Deletions cut 0 bases from V and 7 bases from J, with 13 bases between. This CDR3 spans 15 amino acids. Per the germline V gene, CDR1 is SGHTA and CDR2 is FQGNSA. The CDR3 bases are TGTGCCAGCAGCTTAGCAGGAGGGGTGAAAAATGAGCAGTTCTTC. It specifies CASSLAGGVKNEQFF.